Each of the 32 T cell receptor beta chains below was sequenced from the same sample in a study of blood T cells in healthy people across ages. It was with a sample-barcoded 5' primer and a J-beta primer mix that a second PCR of roughly 7 to 12 cycles was run. A single record per CDR3 protein comes from TCRdb applying MiXCR to the 5' RACE reads. The table records about 1.6 million distinct CDR3 sequences, roughly 30% of them present only once. The sequenced material came from blood. The receptors stem from a woman in her twenties or thirties in good health.

Concerning this clonotype itself: The junction shows a germline mismatch at one end, possibly a read error. The CDR3 sequence is CTISEVGAGTYEQYF. As DNA, the CDR3 is TGTACCATCAGTGAGGTAGGGGCCGGGACCTACGAGCAGTACTTC. V is TRBV10-3 and J is TRBJ2-5; D tentatively reads TRBD1 or TRBD2 (5 bases each). The J call is uncertain, as TRBJ2-7 better fits the DNA end. The CDR3 has 15 residues. CDR1 is ENHRY, CDR2 SYGVKD, per germline.

CDR3 nucleotide sequence: TGTGCCAGCAGTTCCCCCGGGACAGGGGCCGTCGGGCAGTACTTC. Its protein is CASSSPGTGAVGQYF. This chain joins TRBV6-6 and TRBJ2-7, with 10 bases identical to TRBD1. V lost 4 bases to trimming and J lost 9 bases; unmatched junction nucleotides: 12. The CDR3 has 15 residues. In germline, CDR1 is MNHNY, CDR2 SVGAGI (reference sequence).

The rearrangement joins TRBV9 to TRBJ2-7; perhaps TRBD2 as D (7 bases). Between the trimmed V and J ends, which lost 0 bases and 6 bases, there was a span of 13 bases. CDR1 SGDLS and CDR2 YYNGEE come from the germline V gene. This CDR3 contains 14 residues. CDR3 sequence: CASSVEHGGREQYF. The CDR3 region has the DNA TGTGCCAGCAGCGTAGAACACGGGGGGCGCGAGCAGTACTTC.

This clonotype has a handful of counts. The chain links TRBV24-1 to TRBJ1-5; D is perhaps TRBD1 (5 bases). The CDR3 extends over 17 amino acids. V was pared by 1 base and J by 3 bases, with 15 bases between. Germline loops: CDR1 KGHDR, CDR2 SFDVKD. The CDR3 DNA follows: TGTGCCACCAGTGATTTCGGTCCGGGACGGGACAATCAGCCCCAGCATTTT. It encodes CATSDFGPGRDNQPQHF.

The rearrangement uses TRBV11-2 and TRBJ2-7; TRBD2 agrees at 10 bases. This CDR3 has 15 residues. J lost 4 bases, V lost 3 bases, and 6 bases had no gene match. Germline V gives CDR1 SGHAT, CDR2 FQNNGV. For the CDR3, the DNA is TGTGCCAGCAGCTTTTACCTAGCGGGGGCATACGAGCAGTACGTC. Translated: CASSFYLAGAYEQYV.

This clonotype appeared a few times. V is TRBV10-1 and J is TRBJ2-1, with D perhaps given as TRBD1 or TRBD2 (5 bases each). CDR1 and CDR2 from the germline V gene are WNHNN and SYGVQD (reference sequence). The CDR3 totals 16 residues. V was cut by 4 bases and J by 8 bases, with 21 bases left in between. CDR3 loop: CASSGAGTPVFDEQFF. CDR3 coding DNA: TGCGCCAGCAGTGGTGCTGGGACCCCTGTTTTCGATGAGCAGTTCTTC.

This rearrangement joins TRBV7-8 to TRBJ2-5, with 7 bases matching TRBD2. The J segment lost 4 bases and the V segment lost 3 bases, leaving 8 bases of the junction unmatched. In germline, CDR1 is SGHVS, CDR2 FQNEAQ. CDR3 size: 15 residues. CDR3 coding DNA: TGTGCCAGCAGCTTCTCGGCGGGAGAATCAGAGACCCAGTACTTC. Its protein is CASSFSAGESETQYF.

Ten or more counts support this clonotype. This rearrangement joins TRBV20-1 to TRBJ2-4; TRBD1 is a possible D gene (5 bases). CDR1 is DFQATT and CDR2 is SNEGSKA in the germline V gene (reference sequence). Trimming stripped 4 bases from V and 10 bases from J, with 17 bases between. The CDR3 consists of 13 residues. This chain's CDR3 is CSATVQGLLIQYF. Here the CDR3 DNA reads TGCAGTGCTACAGTCCAGGGTCTCTTAATTCAGTACTTC.

The CDR3 DNA reads as TGTGCCAGCAGTTTAGGGACAGGGGATTTGCTCATTAGCTACACCTTC. Translated: CASSLGTGDLLISYTF. The chain recombines TRBV12-3 or TRBV12-4 with TRBJ1-2; 9 nucleotides match TRBD1. The CDR3 runs to 16 residues. The ends lost 1 base at V and 9 bases at J; junction bases unmatched: 12.

The V and J genes are TRBV20-1 and TRBJ2-3; D is perhaps TRBD1 or TRBD2 (5 bases each). Looked up from germline, CDR1 is DFQATT and CDR2 is SNEGSKA (reference sequence). Trimming removed 6 bases at V and 4 bases at J, with 11 bases between. CDR3 size: 12 residues. CDR3 protein: CSAVGDADTQYF. Here the CDR3 DNA reads TGCAGTGCCGTGGGGGACGCAGATACGCAGTATTTT.

Details on this clonotype: This sequence may be a read error, since a much larger clone differs from it by one base. The rearrangement links TRBV29-1 to TRBJ1-1, with D possibly TRBD1 on 6 matching bases. This CDR3 contains 12 residues. V dropped 8 bases and J dropped 4 bases, with 14 bases sitting between them. Germline values: CDR1 SQVTM, CDR2 ANQGSEA. The CDR3 reads CSTNVGGTEAFF. In DNA, the CDR3 is TGCAGCACGAACGTAGGGGGCACTGAAGCTTTCTTT.

This clonotype has just one count. The chain has TRBV20-1 and TRBJ2-5, with 8 nucleotides matching TRBD2. This CDR3 region has 14 residues. V gave up 6 bases and J gave up 1 base; unmatched junction bases: 7. From germline, CDR1 is DFQATT and CDR2 SNEGSKA (reference sequence). The CDR3 reads CSAPPGGAQETQYF. The DNA of the CDR3 is TGCAGTGCCCCCCCGGGGGGGGCCCAAGAGACCCAGTACTTC.

The gene calls are TRBV12-3 or TRBV12-4 and TRBJ2-1, with D uncertain. The CDR3 is 15 amino acids. Trimming cost V 6 bases and J 9 bases, with 21 bases left between them. In DNA, the CDR3 is TGTGCCAGCAGCCTAGGAGCCAATGCCCCGGGTGAGCAGTTCTTC. It translates to CASSLGANAPGEQFF.

This clonotype was seen a few times. The rearrangement uses TRBV7-2 and TRBJ2-1; D unresolved. The CDR3 is 15 residues long. V was clipped by 8 bases and J by 1 base, with 15 bases between them. CDR1 SGHTA and CDR2 FQGNSA come from the germline V gene. CDR3 protein: CASSKEQTSYNEQFF. The DNA of the CDR3 is TGTGCCAGCTCAAAGGAACAGACTTCCTACAATGAGCAGTTCTTC.

V is TRBV6-5 and J is TRBJ1-1; D is possibly TRBD1 (5 bases). Germline lookup yields CDR1 MNHEY and CDR2 SVGAGI. V lost 0 bases and J lost 1, with 9 bases in between. The CDR3 is made up of 15 amino acids. The chain's CDR3 is CASSYSGLGNTEAFF. CDR3 bases: TGTGCCAGCAGTTACTCGGGGCTGGGGAACACTGAAGCTTTCTTT.

The chain has TRBV5-1 and TRBJ2-7; 7 bases align to TRBD2. Germline V gives CDR1 SGHRS, CDR2 YFSETQ. Trimming took 5 bases from V and 0 from J; bases not matched to a gene: 8. The CDR3 runs 15 residues. The CDR3 DNA reads TGCGCCAGCAGGGCAGAGCGGGACCACTCCTACGAGCAGTACTTC. Translation gives CASRAERDHSYEQYF.

Concerning this clonotype: A read error may explain this, as a much larger clone is one base away. This chain joins TRBV7-9 and TRBJ2-7; D gene uncertain. Per germline, CDR1 SEHNR and CDR2 FQNEAQ (reference sequence). Deletions cut 8 bases from V and 3 bases from J, with 11 bases between. This CDR3 is 12 amino acids long. CDR3 sequence (DNA): TGTGCCAGCGGAGAAAAGAGCTACGAGCAGTACTTC. It is translated as CASGEKSYEQYF. The whole variable domain, remainder taken from reference TRBV7-9 and TRBJ2-7, is DTGVSQNPRHKITKRGQNVTFRCDPISEHNRLYWYRQTLGQGPEFLTYFQNEAQLEKSRLLSDRFSAERPKGSFSTLEIQRTEQGDSAMYLCASGEKSYEQYFGPGTRLTVT.

The CDR3 region has the DNA TGTGCCTGGAGTGTTTGGGGGGGCGCGGGTCAGCCCCAGCATTTT. Translating gives CAWSVWGGAGQPQHF. The V call is TRBV30, the J call TRBJ1-5; possible D gene TRBD1, 6 bases. Germline values: CDR1 GTSNPN, CDR2 SVGIG (reference sequence). CDR3 size: 15 residues. The germline V and J ends were trimmed by 0 bases and 6 bases, with 15 bases remaining between them.

Comments on this clonotype: The junction and the germline gene differ at one end; a read error may be behind it. The chain recombines TRBV20-1 with TRBJ2-5; D not resolved. Germline CDR1 and CDR2: DFQATT and SNEGSKA (reference sequence). CDR3 length: 13 amino acids. The CDR3 DNA reads TGCAGTGTTAGAGTAGGCCCCAGTGTCGGGCAGTACTTC. Protein: CSVRVGPSVGQYF.

The table lists this clonotype with a few counts. The chain has TRBV20-1 and TRBJ2-3; 13 bases are a match to TRBD2. This CDR3 region has 16 residues. V was clipped by 2 bases and J by 2 bases; unmatched bases: 4. CDR1 is DFQATT, CDR2 SNEGSKA, per germline (reference sequence). CDR3 sequence: CSARSGTSGNTDTQYF. Here the CDR3 DNA reads TGCAGTGCTAGAAGCGGGACTAGCGGGAACACAGATACGCAGTATTTT.

This chain links TRBV18 with TRBJ1-2, with 8 bases fitting TRBD1. V was clipped by 4 bases and J by 6 bases; unmatched bases: 7. The CDR3 is 14 amino acids. Germline values: CDR1 KGHSH, CDR2 LQKENI. The CDR3 sequence is CASSQADRADGYTF. CDR3 sequence (DNA): TGTGCCAGCTCACAGGCGGACAGGGCTGATGGCTACACCTTC. Full variable domain (outside the CDR3, taken from reference TRBV18 and TRBJ1-2): NAGVMQNPRHLVRRRGQEARLRCSPMKGHSHVYWYRQLPEEGLKFMVYLQKENIIDESGMPKERFSAEFPKEGPSILRIQQVVRGDSAAYFCASSQADRADGYTFGSGTRLTVV.

The chain joins TRBV7-2 to TRBJ2-7, with TRBD2 matching 8 bases. Germline CDR1 is SGHTA and CDR2 is FQGNSA. The CDR3 totals 16 residues. V was clipped by 1 base and J by 0 bases; unmatched bases: 5. CDR3 nucleotide sequence: TGTGCCAGCAGCTTAGGGGATAGCGGGGTCTCCTACGAGCAGTACTTC. It yields the protein CASSLGDSGVSYEQYF.

This clonotype was detected only a few times. The rearrangement links TRBV11-3 to TRBJ2-3; 13 bases are shared with TRBD2. CDR1 SGHNT and CDR2 YENEEA come from the germline V gene. Trimming took 5 bases from V and 4 from J; bases not matched to a gene: 9. The CDR3 has 17 residues. In nucleotides, the CDR3 is TGTGCCAGCAGCCAAGGACTAGCGGGAGTAATGGCAGATACGCAGTATTTT. As protein: CASSQGLAGVMADTQYF. The complete variable domain, with remaining parts taken from reference TRBV11-3 and TRBJ2-3, reads EAGVVQSPRYKIIEKKQPVAFWCNPISGHNTLYWYLQNLGQGPELLIRYENEEAVDDSQLPKDRFSAERLKGVDSTLKIQPAELGDSAVYLCASSQGLAGVMADTQYFGPGTRLTVL.

This chain connects TRBV12-5 to TRBJ2-3; TRBD1 agrees at 10 bases. There are 18 residues in the CDR3. V lost 2 bases and J lost 4; bases outside the gene matches: 12. CDR1 is LGHNT and CDR2 is FRNRAP in the germline V gene. DNA of the CDR3: TGTGCTAGTGGTTTGTTCCTGCGAGACAGGGGGCTGCCAGATACGCAGTATTTT. Translated, it gives CASGLFLRDRGLPDTQYF.

The V call is TRBV25-1, the J call TRBJ1-4; D not resolved. From germline, CDR1 is MGHDK and CDR2 SYGVNS. Trimming cost V 4 bases and J 8 bases, with 11 bases left between them. The CDR3 length is 13 residues. The CDR3 loop reads CASSGPSWEKLFF. The CDR3 nucleotides are TGTGCCAGCAGTGGACCCTCTTGGGAAAAACTGTTTTTT.

V is TRBV7-9 and J is TRBJ2-5; D remains unclear. This CDR3 spans 13 amino acids. Per the germline V gene, CDR1 is SEHNR and CDR2 is FQNEAQ (reference sequence). V lost 3 bases, J lost 2 bases, and 7 bases lay in between. The CDR3: CASSLITQETQYF. The CDR3 nucleotides read TGTGCCAGCAGCTTGATCACACAAGAGACCCAGTACTTC.

Of note for this clonotype: One end of the junction fails to match germline, which may point to a read error. This chain uses TRBV7-9 with TRBJ1-2; unclear D gene. CDR1 SEHNR and CDR2 FQNEAQ come from the germline V gene (reference sequence). This CDR3 has 14 residues. This CDR3 reads CASSLASGNCGYTF. The CDR3 DNA is TGTGCCAGCAGCTTAGCGTCCGGCAACTGTGGCTACACCTTC. The full variable domain, with the rest looked up from reference TRBV7-9 and TRBJ1-2, is DTGVSQNPRHKITKRGQNVTFRCDPISEHNRLYWYRQTLGQGPEFLTYFQNEAQLEKSRLLSDRFSAERPKGSFSTLEIQRTEQGDSAMYLCASSLASGNCGYTFGSGTRLTVV.

V is TRBV7-9 and J is TRBJ2-6; D might be TRBD1 or TRBD2, each matching 5 bases. Germline V gives CDR1 SEHNR, CDR2 FQNEAQ (reference sequence). This CDR3 has 19 amino acids. V was trimmed by 5 bases and J by 0 bases, leaving 20 bases between them. CDR3 coding DNA: TGTGCCAGCAGCGGCGACTCGGGACGGAGAAGCTCTGGGGCCAACGTCCTGACTTTC. Translated: CASSGDSGRRSSGANVLTF.

Many counts were recorded for this clonotype. Compared with germline, one end of the junction differs, possibly owing to a read error. The chain combines TRBV5-1 with TRBJ2-7; D tentatively fits TRBD1 or TRBD2 (5 bases each). This CDR3 region has 12 residues. Looked up from germline, CDR1 is SGHRS and CDR2 is YFSETQ. CDR3 DNA: TGTGCCAGCAGCTTAGTGGGGGATGAGCAGTACTTC. It is translated as CASSLVGDEQYF. Using reference TRBV5-1 and TRBJ2-7 for the parts outside the CDR3, the full variable domain is KAGVTQTPRYLIKTRGQQVTLSCSPISGHRSVSWYQQTPGQGLQFLFEYFSETQRNKGNFPGRFSGRQFSNSRSEMNVSTLELGDSALYLCASSLVGDEQYFGPGTRLTVT.

The rearrangement links TRBV19 to TRBJ1-5, with 8 bases lining up with TRBD1. Germline V gene data show CDR1 as LNHDA and CDR2 as SQIVND (reference sequence). There are 14 residues in the CDR3. The V gene end was trimmed by 4 bases and the J gene end by 6 bases; junction bases not matched to a gene: 5. CDR3 region: CASSTWTGRQPQHF. CDR3 DNA: TGTGCCAGTAGTACCTGGACAGGGCGTCAGCCCCAGCATTTT.

As to this clonotype: An end of the junction differs from the germline gene, which may be a read error. This sequence joins TRBV6-1 and TRBJ2-3; 15 bases align to TRBD2. This CDR3 comprises 19 residues. Germline lookup yields CDR1 MNHNS and CDR2 SASEGT. The CDR3 reads CASSRKPGGLAGGSDMQYF. The CDR3 DNA reads TGTGCCAGCAGTAGAAAGCCCGGAGGACTAGCGGGGGGGTCAGATATGCAGTATTTT.

This clonotype appeared a few times. The chain couples TRBV4-1 to TRBJ1-1, with D possibly TRBD1 on 6 matching bases. Germline-derived CDR1 and CDR2 are MGHRA and YSYEKL. V gave up 0 bases and J gave up 10 bases, with 12 bases separating them. This CDR3 spans 13 amino acids. The CDR3 is CASSQDAGVVAFF. The CDR3 bases are TGCGCCAGCAGCCAAGATGCAGGGGTTGTAGCTTTCTTT.